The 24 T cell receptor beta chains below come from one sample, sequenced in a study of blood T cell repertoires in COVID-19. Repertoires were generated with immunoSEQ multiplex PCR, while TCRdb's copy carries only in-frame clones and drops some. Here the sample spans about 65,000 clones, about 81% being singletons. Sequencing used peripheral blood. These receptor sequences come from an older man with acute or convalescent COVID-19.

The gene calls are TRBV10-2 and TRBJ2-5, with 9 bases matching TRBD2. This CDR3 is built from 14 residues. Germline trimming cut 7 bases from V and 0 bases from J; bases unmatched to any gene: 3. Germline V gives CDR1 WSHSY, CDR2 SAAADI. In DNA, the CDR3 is TGCGCCAGCACCGGGACTAGCAACCAAGAGACCCAGTACTTC. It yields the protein CASTGTSNQETQYF.

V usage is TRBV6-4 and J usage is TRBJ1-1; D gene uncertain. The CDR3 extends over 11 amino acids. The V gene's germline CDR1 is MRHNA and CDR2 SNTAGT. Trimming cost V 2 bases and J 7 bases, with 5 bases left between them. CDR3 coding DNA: TGTGCCAGCAGTGACCGAGGTGAAGCTTTCTTT. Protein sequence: CASSDRGEAFF.

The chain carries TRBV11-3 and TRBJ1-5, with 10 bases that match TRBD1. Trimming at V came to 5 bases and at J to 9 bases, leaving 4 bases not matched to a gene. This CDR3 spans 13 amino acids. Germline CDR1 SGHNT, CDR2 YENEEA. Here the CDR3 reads CASSVTGGRPQHF. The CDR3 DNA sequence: TGTGCCAGCAGCGTGACAGGGGGCCGGCCCCAGCATTTT.

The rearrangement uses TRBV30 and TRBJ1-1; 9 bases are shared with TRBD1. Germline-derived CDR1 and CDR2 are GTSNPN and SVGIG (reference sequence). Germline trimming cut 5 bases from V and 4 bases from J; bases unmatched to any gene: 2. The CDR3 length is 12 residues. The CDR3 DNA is TGTGCCTGGGGGACAGGGCCCACTGAAGCTTTCTTT. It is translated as CAWGTGPTEAFF.

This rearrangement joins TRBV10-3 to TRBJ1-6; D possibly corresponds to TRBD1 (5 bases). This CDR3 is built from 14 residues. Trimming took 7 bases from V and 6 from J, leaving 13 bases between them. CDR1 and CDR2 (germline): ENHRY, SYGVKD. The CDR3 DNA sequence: TGTGCCATCACTACTGGGGGGGTTAATTCACCCCTCCACTTT. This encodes CAITTGGVNSPLHF.

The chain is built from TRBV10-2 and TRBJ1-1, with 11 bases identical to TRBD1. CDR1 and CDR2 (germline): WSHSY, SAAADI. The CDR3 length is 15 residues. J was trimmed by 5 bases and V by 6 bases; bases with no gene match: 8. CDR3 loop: CASRDRGLGRTEAFF. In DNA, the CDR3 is TGCGCCAGCAGGGACAGGGGGCTTGGGAGAACTGAAGCTTTCTTT.

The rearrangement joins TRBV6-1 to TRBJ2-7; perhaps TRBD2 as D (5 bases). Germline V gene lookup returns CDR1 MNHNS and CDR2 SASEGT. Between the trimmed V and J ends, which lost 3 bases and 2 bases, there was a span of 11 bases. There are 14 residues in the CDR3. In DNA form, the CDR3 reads TGTGCCAGCAGTGAGTTCTCCGGGGCCTACGAGCAGTACTTC. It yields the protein CASSEFSGAYEQYF.

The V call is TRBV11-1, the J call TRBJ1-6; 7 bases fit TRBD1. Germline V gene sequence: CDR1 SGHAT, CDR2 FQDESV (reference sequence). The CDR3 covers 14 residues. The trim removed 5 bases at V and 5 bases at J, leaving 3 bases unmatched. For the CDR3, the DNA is TGTGCCAGCAGCCGGACAGGAAATAATTCACCCCTCCACTTT. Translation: CASSRTGNNSPLHF.

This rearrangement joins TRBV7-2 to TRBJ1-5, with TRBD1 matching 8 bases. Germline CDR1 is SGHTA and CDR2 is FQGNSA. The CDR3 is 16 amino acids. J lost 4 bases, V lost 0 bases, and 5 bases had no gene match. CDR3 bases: TGTGCCAGCAGCTTAGCGGGCAGGGGGCGAAATCAGCCCCAGCATTTT. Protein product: CASSLAGRGRNQPQHF.

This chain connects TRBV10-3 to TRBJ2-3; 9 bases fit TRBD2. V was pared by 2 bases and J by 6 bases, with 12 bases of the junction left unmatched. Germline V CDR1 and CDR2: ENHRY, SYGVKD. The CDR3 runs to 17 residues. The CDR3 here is CAISERDLAGFGDTQYF. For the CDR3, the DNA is TGTGCCATCAGTGAGAGGGATCTAGCGGGGTTCGGCGATACGCAGTATTTT.

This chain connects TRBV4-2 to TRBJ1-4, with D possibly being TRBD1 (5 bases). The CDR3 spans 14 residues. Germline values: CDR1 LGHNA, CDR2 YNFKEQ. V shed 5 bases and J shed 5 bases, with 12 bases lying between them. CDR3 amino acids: CASSYPTENEKLFF. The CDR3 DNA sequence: TGTGCCAGCAGCTACCCGACAGAAAATGAAAAACTGTTTTTT.

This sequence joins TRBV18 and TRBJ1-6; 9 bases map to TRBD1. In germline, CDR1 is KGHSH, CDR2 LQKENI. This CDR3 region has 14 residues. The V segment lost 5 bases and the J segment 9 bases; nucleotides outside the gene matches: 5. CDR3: CASSTRGQGSPLHF. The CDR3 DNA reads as TGTGCCAGCTCAACCCGGGGACAGGGTTCACCCCTCCACTTT.

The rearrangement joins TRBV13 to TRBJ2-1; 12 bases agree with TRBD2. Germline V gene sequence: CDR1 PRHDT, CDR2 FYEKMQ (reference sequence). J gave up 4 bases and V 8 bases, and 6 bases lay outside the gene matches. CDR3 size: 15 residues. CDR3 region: CASYLGLAGYNEQFF. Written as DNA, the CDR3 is TGTGCCAGCTACCTCGGACTAGCGGGGTACAATGAGCAGTTCTTC.

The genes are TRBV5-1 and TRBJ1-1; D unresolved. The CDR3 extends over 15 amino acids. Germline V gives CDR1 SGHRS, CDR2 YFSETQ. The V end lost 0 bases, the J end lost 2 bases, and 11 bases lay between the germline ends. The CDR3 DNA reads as TGCGCCAGCAGCTTGGGTCGGTCACTCAACACTGAAGCTTTCTTT. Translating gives CASSLGRSLNTEAFF.

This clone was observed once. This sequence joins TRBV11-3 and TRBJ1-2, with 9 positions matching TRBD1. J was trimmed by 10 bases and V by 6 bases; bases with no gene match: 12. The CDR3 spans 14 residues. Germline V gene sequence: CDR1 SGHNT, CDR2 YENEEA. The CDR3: CASSPTGGIYDYTF. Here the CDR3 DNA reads TGTGCCAGCAGTCCAACAGGGGGCATTTACGACTACACCTTC.

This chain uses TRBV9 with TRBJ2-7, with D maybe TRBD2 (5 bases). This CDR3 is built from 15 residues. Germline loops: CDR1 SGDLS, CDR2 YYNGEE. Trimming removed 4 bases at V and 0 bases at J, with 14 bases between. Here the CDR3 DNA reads TGTGCCAGCAGCTTTGATTGGAGGAGCTCCTACGAGCAGTACTTC. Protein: CASSFDWRSSYEQYF.

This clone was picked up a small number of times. The DNA of the CDR3 is TGCGCCAGCAGCACTTTCAAACCAGACAGGGGCTACGAGCAGTACTTC. Its translation: CASSTFKPDRGYEQYF. The rearrangement links TRBV4-1 to TRBJ2-7, with 8 bases that match TRBD1. CDR1 and CDR2 from the germline V gene are MGHRA and YSYEKL. The junction had 12 bases not matched to a gene; V was cut back by 5 bases and J by 3 bases. The CDR3 runs to 16 residues.

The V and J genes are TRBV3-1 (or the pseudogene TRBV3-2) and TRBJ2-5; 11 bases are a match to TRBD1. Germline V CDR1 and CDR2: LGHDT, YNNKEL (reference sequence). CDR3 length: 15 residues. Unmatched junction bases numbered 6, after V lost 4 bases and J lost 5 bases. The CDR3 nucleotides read TGTGCCAGCAGCCTAGGACAGGGGGCTGGGGAGACCCAGTACTTC. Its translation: CASSLGQGAGETQYF.

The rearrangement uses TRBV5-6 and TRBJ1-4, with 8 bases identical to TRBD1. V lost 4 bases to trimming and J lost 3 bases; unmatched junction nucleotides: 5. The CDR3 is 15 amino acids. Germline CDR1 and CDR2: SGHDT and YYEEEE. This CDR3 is CASSPTGGPNEKLFF. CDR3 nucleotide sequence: TGTGCCAGCAGCCCCACAGGGGGACCTAATGAAAAACTGTTTTTT.

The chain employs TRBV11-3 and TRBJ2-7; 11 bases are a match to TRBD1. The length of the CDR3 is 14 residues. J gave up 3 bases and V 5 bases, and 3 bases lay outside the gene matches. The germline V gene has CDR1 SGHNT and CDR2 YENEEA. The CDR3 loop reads CASSLGTGGYEQYF. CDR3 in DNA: TGTGCCAGCAGCCTTGGGACAGGGGGCTACGAGCAGTACTTC.

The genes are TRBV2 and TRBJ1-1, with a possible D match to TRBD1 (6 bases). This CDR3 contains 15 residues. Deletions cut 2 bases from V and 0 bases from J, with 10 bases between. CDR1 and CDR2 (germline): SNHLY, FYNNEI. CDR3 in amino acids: CASSESGQLNTEAFF. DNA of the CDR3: TGTGCCAGCAGTGAATCTGGACAGCTGAACACTGAAGCTTTCTTT. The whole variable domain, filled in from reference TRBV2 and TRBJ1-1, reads EPEVTQTPSHQVTQMGQEVILRCVPISNHLYFYWYRQILGQKVEFLVSFYNNEISEKSEIFDDQFSVERPDGSNFTLKIRSTKLEDSAMYFCASSESGQLNTEAFFGQGTRLTVV.

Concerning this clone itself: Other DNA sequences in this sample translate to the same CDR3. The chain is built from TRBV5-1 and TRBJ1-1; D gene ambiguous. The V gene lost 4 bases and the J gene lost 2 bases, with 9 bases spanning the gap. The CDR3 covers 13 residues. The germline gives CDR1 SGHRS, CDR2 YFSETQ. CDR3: CASSLTRNTEAFF. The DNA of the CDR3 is TGCGCCAGCAGCCTGACACGAAACACTGAAGCTTTCTTT.

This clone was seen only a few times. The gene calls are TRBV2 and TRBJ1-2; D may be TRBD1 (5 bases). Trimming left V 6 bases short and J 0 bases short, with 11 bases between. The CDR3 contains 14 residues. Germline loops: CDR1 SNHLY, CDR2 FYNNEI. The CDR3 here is CASSNQGPNYGYTF. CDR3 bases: TGTGCCAGCAGCAACCAGGGCCCTAACTATGGCTACACCTTC.

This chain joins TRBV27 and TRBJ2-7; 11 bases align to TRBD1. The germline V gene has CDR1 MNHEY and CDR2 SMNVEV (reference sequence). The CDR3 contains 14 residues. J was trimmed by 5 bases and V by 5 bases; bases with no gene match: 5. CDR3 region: CASSIGTGGNEQYF. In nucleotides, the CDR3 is TGTGCCAGCAGTATCGGGACAGGGGGAAACGAGCAGTACTTC.